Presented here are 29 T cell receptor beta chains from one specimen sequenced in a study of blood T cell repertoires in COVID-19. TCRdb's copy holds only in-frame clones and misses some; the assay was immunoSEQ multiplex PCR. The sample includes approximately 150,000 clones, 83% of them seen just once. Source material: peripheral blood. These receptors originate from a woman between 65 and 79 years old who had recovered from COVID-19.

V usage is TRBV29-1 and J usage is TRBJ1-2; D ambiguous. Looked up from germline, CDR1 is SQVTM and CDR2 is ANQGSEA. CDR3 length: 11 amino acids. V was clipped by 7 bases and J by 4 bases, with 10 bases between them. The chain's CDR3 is CSAPEGYGYTF. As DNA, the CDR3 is TGCAGCGCTCCCGAGGGCTATGGCTACACCTTC.

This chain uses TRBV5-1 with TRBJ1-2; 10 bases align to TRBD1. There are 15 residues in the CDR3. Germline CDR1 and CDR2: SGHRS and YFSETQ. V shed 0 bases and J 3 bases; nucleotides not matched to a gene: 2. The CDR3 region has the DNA TGCGCCAGCAGCTTGGGGACAGGGGGGGACTATGGCTACACCTTC. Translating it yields CASSLGTGGDYGYTF.

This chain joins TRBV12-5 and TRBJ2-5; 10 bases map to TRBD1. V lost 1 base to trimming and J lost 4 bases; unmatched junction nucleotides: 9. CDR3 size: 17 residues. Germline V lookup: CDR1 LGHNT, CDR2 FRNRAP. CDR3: CASGLAGQGVFVETQYF. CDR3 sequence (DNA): TGTGCTAGTGGTTTGGCCGGACAGGGGGTGTTCGTAGAGACCCAGTACTTC.

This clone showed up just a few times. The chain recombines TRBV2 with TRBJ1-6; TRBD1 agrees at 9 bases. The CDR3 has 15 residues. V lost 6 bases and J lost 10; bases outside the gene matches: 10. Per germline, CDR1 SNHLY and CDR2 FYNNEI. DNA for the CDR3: TGTGCCAGCAGCGCCCCGACAGGGGGTGACTCACCCCTCCACTTT. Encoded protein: CASSAPTGGDSPLHF.

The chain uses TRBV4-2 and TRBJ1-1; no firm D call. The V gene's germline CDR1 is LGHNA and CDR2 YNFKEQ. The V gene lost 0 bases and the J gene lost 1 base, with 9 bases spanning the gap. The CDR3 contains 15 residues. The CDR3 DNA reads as TGTGCCAGCAGCCAAGATGTGGGGAGGAACACTGAAGCTTTCTTT. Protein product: CASSQDVGRNTEAFF.

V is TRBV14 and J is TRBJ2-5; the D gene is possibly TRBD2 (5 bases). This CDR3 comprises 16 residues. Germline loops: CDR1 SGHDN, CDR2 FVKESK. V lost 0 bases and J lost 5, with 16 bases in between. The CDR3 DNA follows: TGTGCCAGCAGCCAAGAGCGAGGCCACGGCGGGGAGACCCAGTACTTC. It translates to CASSQERGHGGETQYF.

The CDR3 protein is CASSQALAGGEETQYF. The CDR3 DNA sequence: TGCGCCAGCAGCCAGGCCCTAGCGGGGGGGGAAGAGACCCAGTACTTC. The V call is TRBV4-1, the J call TRBJ2-5; 12 nucleotides line up with TRBD2. This CDR3 is 16 amino acids long. In germline, CDR1 is MGHRA, CDR2 YSYEKL. Trimming at V came to 3 bases and at J to 3 bases, leaving 5 bases not matched to a gene.

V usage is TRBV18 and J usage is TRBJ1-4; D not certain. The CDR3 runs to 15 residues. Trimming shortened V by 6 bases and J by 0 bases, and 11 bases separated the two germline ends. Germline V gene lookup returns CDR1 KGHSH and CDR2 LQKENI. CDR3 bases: TGTGCCAGCTCGGAGACCATTGCAACTAATGAAAAACTGTTTTTT. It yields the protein CASSETIATNEKLFF.

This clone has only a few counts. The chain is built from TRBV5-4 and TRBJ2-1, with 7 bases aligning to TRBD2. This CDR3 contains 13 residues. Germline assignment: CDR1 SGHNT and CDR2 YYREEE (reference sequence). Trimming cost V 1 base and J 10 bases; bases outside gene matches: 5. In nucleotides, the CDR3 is TGTGCCAGCAGCTTGCCCCAACTAGCGGAGCAGTTCTTC. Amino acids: CASSLPQLAEQFF.

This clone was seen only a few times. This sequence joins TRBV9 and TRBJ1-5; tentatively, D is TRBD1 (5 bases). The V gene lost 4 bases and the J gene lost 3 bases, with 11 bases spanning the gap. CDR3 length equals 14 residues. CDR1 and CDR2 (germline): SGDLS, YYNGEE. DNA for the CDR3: TGTGCCAGCAGCCCCGGGGGATTCAATCAGCCCCAGCATTTT. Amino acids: CASSPGGFNQPQHF.

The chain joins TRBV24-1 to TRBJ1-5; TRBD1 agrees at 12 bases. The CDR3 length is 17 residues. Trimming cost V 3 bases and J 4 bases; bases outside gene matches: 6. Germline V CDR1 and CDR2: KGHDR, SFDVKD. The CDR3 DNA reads TGTGCCACCAGTGATCCAGGGACAGGGGGCGCAAATCAGCCCCAGCATTTT. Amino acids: CATSDPGTGGANQPQHF.

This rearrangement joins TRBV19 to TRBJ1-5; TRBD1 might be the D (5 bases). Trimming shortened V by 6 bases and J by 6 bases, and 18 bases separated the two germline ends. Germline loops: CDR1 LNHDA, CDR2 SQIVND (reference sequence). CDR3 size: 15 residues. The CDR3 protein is CASRPQGLQGQPQHF. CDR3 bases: TGTGCCAGTAGGCCTCAGGGCCTCCAGGGTCAGCCCCAGCATTTT.

The CDR3 here is CSARTGRHQPQHF. The CDR3 region has the DNA TGCAGCGCCCGGACAGGCCGACATCAGCCCCAGCATTTT. The chain links TRBV29-1 to TRBJ1-5; 7 positions match TRBD1. The CDR3 has 13 residues. The ends lost 7 bases at V and 5 bases at J; junction bases unmatched: 8. Germline assignment: CDR1 SQVTM and CDR2 ANQGSEA. The full variable domain, with the rest looked up from reference TRBV29-1 and TRBJ1-5, is SAVISQKPSRDICQRGTSLTIQCQVDSQVTMMFWYRQQPGQSLTLIATANQGSEATYESGFVIDKFPISRPNLTFSTLTVSNMSPEDSSIYLCSARTGRHQPQHFGDGTRLSIL.

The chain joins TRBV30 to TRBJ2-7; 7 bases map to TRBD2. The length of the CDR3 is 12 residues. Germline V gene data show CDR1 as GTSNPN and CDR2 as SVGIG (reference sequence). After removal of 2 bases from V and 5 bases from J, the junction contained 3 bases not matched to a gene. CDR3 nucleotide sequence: TGTGCCTGGAGTTTAGGGAGGGACGAGCAGTACTTC. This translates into CAWSLGRDEQYF.

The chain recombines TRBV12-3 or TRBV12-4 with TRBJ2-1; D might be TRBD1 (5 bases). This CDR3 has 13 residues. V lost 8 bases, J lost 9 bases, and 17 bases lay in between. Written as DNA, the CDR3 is TGTGCCAGCTTACAGGCAATGGCCGGTGAGCAGTTCTTC. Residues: CASLQAMAGEQFF.

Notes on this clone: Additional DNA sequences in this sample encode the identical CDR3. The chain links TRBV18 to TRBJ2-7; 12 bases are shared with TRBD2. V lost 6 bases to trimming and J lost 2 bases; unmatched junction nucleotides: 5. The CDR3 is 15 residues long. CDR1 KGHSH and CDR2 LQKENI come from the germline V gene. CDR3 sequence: CASSPRTSGTYEQYF. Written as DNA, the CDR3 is TGTGCCAGCTCCCCCCGGACTAGCGGGACCTACGAGCAGTACTTC.

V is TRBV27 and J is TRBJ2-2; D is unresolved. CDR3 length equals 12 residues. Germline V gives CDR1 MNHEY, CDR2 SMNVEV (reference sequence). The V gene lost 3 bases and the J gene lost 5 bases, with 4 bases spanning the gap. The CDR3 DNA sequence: TGTGCCAGCAGTTTGAGGACCGGGGAGCTGTTTTTT. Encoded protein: CASSLRTGELFF.

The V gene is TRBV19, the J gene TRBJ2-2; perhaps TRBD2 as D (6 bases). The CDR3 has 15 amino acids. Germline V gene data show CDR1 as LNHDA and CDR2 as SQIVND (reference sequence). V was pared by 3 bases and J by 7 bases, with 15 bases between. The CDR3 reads CASSIAGRRGGELFF. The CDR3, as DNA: TGTGCCAGTAGTATTGCGGGGCGTCGGGGCGGGGAGCTGTTTTTT.

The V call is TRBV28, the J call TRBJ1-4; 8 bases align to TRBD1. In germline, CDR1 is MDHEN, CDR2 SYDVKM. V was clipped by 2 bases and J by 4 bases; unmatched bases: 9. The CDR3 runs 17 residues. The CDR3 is CASSLTQGARGNEKLFF. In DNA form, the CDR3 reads TGTGCCAGCAGTTTAACTCAGGGGGCGCGAGGTAATGAAAAACTGTTTTTT.

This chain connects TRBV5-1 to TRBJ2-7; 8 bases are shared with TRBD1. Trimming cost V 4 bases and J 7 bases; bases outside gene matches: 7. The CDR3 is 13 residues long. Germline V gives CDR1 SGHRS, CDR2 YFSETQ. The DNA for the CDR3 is TGCGCCAGCAGCCTGGGACAGGTAGTTGAGCAGTACTTC. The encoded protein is CASSLGQVVEQYF.

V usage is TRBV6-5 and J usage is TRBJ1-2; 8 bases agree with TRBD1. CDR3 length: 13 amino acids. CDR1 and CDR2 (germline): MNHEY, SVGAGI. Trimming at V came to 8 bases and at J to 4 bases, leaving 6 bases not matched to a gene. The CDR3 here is CASQGAPSYGYTF. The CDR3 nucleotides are TGTGCCAGCCAGGGGGCCCCCTCCTATGGCTACACCTTC.

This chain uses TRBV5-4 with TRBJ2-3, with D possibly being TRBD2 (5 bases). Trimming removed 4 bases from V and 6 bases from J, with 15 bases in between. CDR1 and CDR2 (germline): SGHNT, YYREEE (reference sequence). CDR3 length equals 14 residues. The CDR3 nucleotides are TGTGCCAGCAGCCCGGCCCTACCGGGGGATACGCAGTATTTT. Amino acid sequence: CASSPALPGDTQYF.

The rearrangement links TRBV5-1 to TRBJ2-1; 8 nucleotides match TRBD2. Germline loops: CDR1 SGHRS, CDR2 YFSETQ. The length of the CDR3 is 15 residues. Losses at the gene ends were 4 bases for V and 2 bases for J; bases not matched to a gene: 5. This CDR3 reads CASSRGGPAYNEQFF. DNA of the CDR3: TGCGCCAGCAGCCGGGGGGGACCCGCCTACAATGAGCAGTTCTTC.

Written as DNA, the CDR3 is TGTGCCAGCAGCTTATGGTCAGGGGGCGGGGAGCCCCAGCATTTT. It codes for CASSLWSGGGEPQHF. The chain employs TRBV7-6 and TRBJ1-5, with 8 nucleotides matching TRBD1. The germline gives CDR1 SGHVS, CDR2 FNYEAQ. The CDR3 is 15 amino acids. V trimming: 2 bases; J trimming: 8 bases; junction bases outside the gene matches: 8.

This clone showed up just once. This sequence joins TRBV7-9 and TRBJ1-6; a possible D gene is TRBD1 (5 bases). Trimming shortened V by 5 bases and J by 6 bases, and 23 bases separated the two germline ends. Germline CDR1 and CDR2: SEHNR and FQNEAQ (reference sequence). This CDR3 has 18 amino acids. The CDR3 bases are TGTGCCAGCAGCCCCCGCTCTGCCGGGGGTTACGGTAATTCACCCCTCCACTTT. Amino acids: CASSPRSAGGYGNSPLHF.

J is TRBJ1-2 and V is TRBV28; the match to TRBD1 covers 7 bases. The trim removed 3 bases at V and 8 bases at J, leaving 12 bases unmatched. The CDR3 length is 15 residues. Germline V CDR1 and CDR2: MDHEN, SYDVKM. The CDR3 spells CASSFYGTARTGYTF. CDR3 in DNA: TGTGCCAGCAGTTTTTACGGGACAGCGAGAACGGGCTACACCTTC.

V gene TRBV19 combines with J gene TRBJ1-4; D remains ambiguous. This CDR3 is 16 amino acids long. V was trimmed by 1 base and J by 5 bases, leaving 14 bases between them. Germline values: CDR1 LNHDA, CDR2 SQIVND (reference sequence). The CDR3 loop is CASSIAPGSLNEKLFF. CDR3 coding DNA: TGTGCCAGTAGTATAGCGCCGGGGAGCCTGAATGAAAAACTGTTTTTT. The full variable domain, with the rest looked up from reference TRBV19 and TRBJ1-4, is DGGITQSPKYLFRKEGQNVTLSCEQNLNHDAMYWYRQDPGQGLRLIYYSQIVNDFQKGDIAEGYSVSREKKESFPLTVTSAQKNPTAFYLCASSIAPGSLNEKLFFGSGTQLSVL.

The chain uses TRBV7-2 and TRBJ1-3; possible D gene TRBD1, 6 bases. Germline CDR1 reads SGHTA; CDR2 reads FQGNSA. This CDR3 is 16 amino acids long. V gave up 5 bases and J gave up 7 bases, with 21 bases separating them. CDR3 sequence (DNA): TGTGCCAGCAGCCCTAGCGGCCGGGGGCGCTTGAACACCATATATTTT. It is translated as CASSPSGRGRLNTIYF. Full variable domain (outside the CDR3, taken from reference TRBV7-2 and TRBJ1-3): GAGVSQSPSNKVTEKGKDVELRCDPISGHTALYWYRQSLGQGLEFLIYFQGNSAPDKSGLPSDRFSAERTGGSVSTLTIQRTQQEDSAVYLCASSPSGRGRLNTIYFGEGSWLTVV.

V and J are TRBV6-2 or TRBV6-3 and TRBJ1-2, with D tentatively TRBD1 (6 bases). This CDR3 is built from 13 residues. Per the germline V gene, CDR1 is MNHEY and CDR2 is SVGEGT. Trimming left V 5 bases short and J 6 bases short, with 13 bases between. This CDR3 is CASSTTGSDGYTF. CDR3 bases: TGTGCCAGCAGTACAACAGGGTCGGATGGCTACACCTTC.